This T cell receptor (beta chain) derives from a study of CD8 T cells in ankylosing spondylitis. On this clonotype: Its antigen remains unidentified.

The authors made TCR beta libraries by quantitative 5'-RACE with molecular barcodes. Each CDR3 protein is one row after TCRdb ran MiXCR on the 5' RACE reads. Of about 250,000 distinct CDR3 sequences listed, roughly a quarter were seen once; the top ten hold around 0.58%. Study conclusions and caveats: A motif in TCR beta, a set of roughly 8 highly homologous variants, appeared characteristic of ankylosing spondylitis blood. Existing reports had already noted some motif variants in reactive arthritis synovial fluid and blood.

Germline V lookup: CDR1 ENHRY, CDR2 SYGVKD. V gave up 7 bases and J gave up 6 bases; unmatched junction bases: 10. The CDR3 is 14 amino acids. The sample taken for sequencing was blood, either unsorted or a sorted T cell fraction (not recorded which). The clonotype comes from a male donor with ankylosing spondylitis or in good health (not recorded which). V is TRBV10-3 and J is TRBJ2-7; TRBD2 aligns across 9 bases. The CDR3 DNA reads as TGTGCCATCAAGGGCAACCGCGGGGGGGGCGAGCAGTACTTC. Translated, it gives CAIKGNRGGGEQYF.